This T cell receptor beta chain was recorded in a study of siplizumab effects on memory and regulatory T cells. Roughly 10^5 TCR templates underwent assay in each sample. The data were produced by immunoSEQ multiplex PCR, yet TCRdb's version contains in-frame clones alone and is incomplete. The repertoire has approximately 120,000 clones, about 92% of them found once; the top ten carry under 0.75%. As for this clone: What it binds is unknown.

The CDR3 sequence is 14 residues long. Germline V gene sequence: CDR1 MNHNS, CDR2 SASEGT. Losses at the gene ends were 6 bases for V and 4 bases for J; bases not matched to a gene: 6. Study-wide results and limits: The mapping of alloreactive clones to unstimulated subsets covered only a minor fraction of them.

Input material: Tregs sorted from blood. V usage is TRBV6-1 and J usage is TRBJ1-1; 9 nucleotides line up with TRBD1. The sequence came from a human donor in good health. CDR3 sequence reads: CASRPTGGATEAFF. The CDR3 DNA follows: TGTGCCAGCAGACCGACAGGGGGGGCCACTGAAGCTTTCTTT.